Listed below are T cell receptor beta chains from one sample, sequenced in a study of vaccination and CD4 T cells after COVID-19. Their antigens remain unidentified. TCRdb re-analysed the PCR reads in MiXCR, keeping a single row per CDR3 protein. The sample lists tens of thousands of distinct CDR3 sequences; 25% to 30% were seen once. Here the sequenced sample was CD4+ T cells from blood, cultured in vitro, taken about 7 months after SARS-CoV-2 vaccination. Receptors originate from a human donor who had recovered from COVID-19. Both conserved end residues are part of each CDR3. D genes are given only for firm matches. Some rows mark clone size as missing; the rest say once, few, many or name a class of expanded clone.

cdr3_nt cdr3_aa d_call j_call v_call clone_size
TGTGCCAGCAGGAAGGGGGACAGGGGGCTCACCGGGGAGCTGTTTTTT CASRKGDRGLTGELFF TRBD1 TRBJ2-2 TRBV5-4 .
TGTGCCAGCTCACCCCCGGCTAGCGGGGATACCTACGAGCAGTACTTC CASSPPASGDTYEQYF TRBD2 TRBJ2-7 TRBV18 once
TGCAGTGCGGTGGGGGGAGGGTTCGGCACAGATACGCAGTATTTT CSAVGGGFGTDTQYF TRBD2 TRBJ2-3 TRBV20-1 once
TGTGCCAGCAGCAAACGGAGAGAACAGCCCCAGCATTTT CASSKRREQPQHF . TRBJ1-5 TRBV21-1 few
TGTGCCAGCAGCCCAAAGTCAACCTACGAGCAGTACTTC CASSPKSTYEQYF . TRBJ2-7 TRBV7-9 few
TGCAGTGCTAGTAAATCTGCGGGGGGGAACACTGAAGCTTTCTTT CSASKSAGGNTEAFF . TRBJ1-1 TRBV20-1 .
TGTGCCACCAGTGATTACAGGGACACCGGGGAGCTGTTTTTT CATSDYRDTGELFF . TRBJ2-2 TRBV24-1 few
TGTGCCAGCAGTGCATTACTTAGTGGGCAGTTCTTC CASSALLSGQFF . TRBJ2-1 TRBV2 .
TGCAGTGCCAGCATTCCGGGCGGACTACAAGAGACCCAGTACTTC CSASIPGGLQETQYF . TRBJ2-5 TRBV20-1 .
TGTGCCACTGCCTCGGGACTTTCCGGAAACACCATATATTTT CATASGLSGNTIYF . TRBJ1-3 TRBV7-2 few
TGTGCCAGCAGCTTAGGTCGTCACAATGAGCAGTTCTTC CASSLGRHNEQFF . TRBJ2-1 TRBV7-8 .
TGCGCCAGCAGCCAAGAGCTACAGGGGGCAGATACGCAGTATTTT CASSQELQGADTQYF TRBD1 TRBJ2-3 TRBV4-1 .
TGTGCCAGCAGTGACACTAACTCTGGGGCCAACGTCCTGACTTTC CASSDTNSGANVLTF . TRBJ2-6 TRBV6-4 few
TGTGCCAGCAGCAACTCTGGGGACCCATCCTACAATGAGCAGTTCTTC CASSNSGDPSYNEQFF . TRBJ2-1 TRBV7-6 .
TGCAGTGCTAGTAGCGGGACCGATGAGACCCAGTACTTC CSASSGTDETQYF TRBD2 TRBJ2-5 TRBV20-1 .
TGTGCCAGCAGTCCCCCGGGGCCCTCGGCAGATACGCAGTATTTT CASSPPGPSADTQYF . TRBJ2-3 TRBV28 .
TGTGCCAGCTCCACCGACGTAAATTCACCCCTCCACTTT CASSTDVNSPLHF . TRBJ1-6 TRBV5-6 .
TGTGCCAGCAAAAGGGACTTGCCCTACGAGCAGTACTTC CASKRDLPYEQYF . TRBJ2-7 TRBV28 few
TGTGCCAGTACGGGGGAACAGGTTACTAACTATGGCTACACCTTC CASTGEQVTNYGYTF . TRBJ1-2 TRBV19 .
TGTGCCAGCAGTGAAGGTAAGGGACTTCGTCTGAGCTCCTACGAGCAGTACTTC CASSEGKGLRLSSYEQYF . TRBJ2-7 TRBV6-1 .
TGTGCCACCAGTGACGCAGGGAAGGGGTATAATTCACCCCTCCACTTT CATSDAGKGYNSPLHF . TRBJ1-6 TRBV24-1 few
TGTGCCAGCAGTGAACTCGATGAGCAGTTCTTC CASSELDEQFF . TRBJ2-1 TRBV6-1 .
TGTGCCAGCAGTGACTCGGACAGCACAGATACGCAGTATTTT CASSDSDSTDTQYF . TRBJ2-3 TRBV6-4 few
TGTGCCAGCAGTGAATACTGGGACAGGGGCACTGAAGCTTTCTTT CASSEYWDRGTEAFF TRBD1 TRBJ1-1 TRBV25-1 .
TGTGCCAGCAGCGCGACTAGCGGGAGTTACGAGCAGTACTTC CASSATSGSYEQYF TRBD2 TRBJ2-7 TRBV7-6 few
TGTGCCAGCAGTTTAGGGGCCGGGGGGGATGGCTACACCTTC CASSLGAGGDGYTF . TRBJ1-2 TRBV28 .
TGCAGTGGCATCCTACTCGTCCACTACGAGCAGTACTTC CSGILLVHYEQYF . TRBJ2-7 TRBV20-1 few
TGCAGTGCTAGAGATCGGGGCGGGGCTAGCGGACTGCGGGAGACCCAGTACTTC CSARDRGGASGLRETQYF TRBD2 TRBJ2-5 TRBV20-1 .
TGTGCCATCAGTGAGTTTGAGAAATTGAACACTGAAGCTTTCTTT CAISEFEKLNTEAFF . TRBJ1-1 TRBV10-3 .
TGTGCCAGCATTACATCGACAGGGGTGTACTACGAGCAGTACTTC CASITSTGVYYEQYF TRBD1 TRBJ2-7 TRBV6-1 few
TGTGCCAGTAGTCTAGAGGGACTAGCGGGGACAGATACGCAGTATTTT CASSLEGLAGTDTQYF TRBD2 TRBJ2-3 TRBV19 few
TGTGCCAGCAGTCGGGCTAGCGGGAGGTACGAGCAGTACTTC CASSRASGRYEQYF TRBD2 TRBJ2-7 TRBV27 .
TGTGCCTGCAGTGACTCGCGGGAGACAGATACGCAGTATTTT CACSDSRETDTQYF TRBD2 TRBJ2-3 TRBV6-4 few
TGTGCCAGTAGTAGGGAAGAGACCCAGTACTTC CASSREETQYF . TRBJ2-5 TRBV19 many
TGTGCCAGCCGTCAAGGTCCACCGGGCGAGCAGTACTTC CASRQGPPGEQYF . TRBJ2-7 TRBV6-2/TRBV6-3 few
TGCAGTGCCCCAACGGGGGCTGGGAGGGAGCAGTACTTC CSAPTGAGREQYF . TRBJ2-7 TRBV20-1 few
TGTGCCAGCATGGGAGGGCAGGTACCATCCAATGAGCAGTTCTTC CASMGGQVPSNEQFF TRBD2 TRBJ2-1 TRBV25-1 .
TGTGCCAGCAGACTATACGGACAGGGTAAGGCCGGGGAGCTGTTTTTT CASRLYGQGKAGELFF TRBD1 TRBJ2-2 TRBV27 .
TGTGCCAGCACCGAAACATCAGGGGACCAGCCCCAGCATTTT CASTETSGDQPQHF . TRBJ1-5 TRBV6-1 .
TGTGCCAGCACCTCCGCGGGAAACACCTTTGTCGAGCAGTACTTC CASTSAGNTFVEQYF . TRBJ2-7 TRBV6-1 .
TGTGCCAGCAGCTTAGGGGATGGAAACACCATATATTTT CASSLGDGNTIYF . TRBJ1-3 TRBV7-8 few
TGTGCCAGCAGTTACTCTGCGGGTCCCTACGAGCAGTACTTC CASSYSAGPYEQYF . TRBJ2-7 TRBV6-5 few
TGTGCCAGCTCAAAGGACAGGGCAATCATAGACTATGGCTACACCTTC CASSKDRAIIDYGYTF TRBD1 TRBJ1-2 TRBV18 .
TGTGCCAGCAGTCAAAACCCTCGGACAGGCAGTAGGACCGGGGAGCTGTTTTTT CASSQNPRTGSRTGELFF TRBD1 TRBJ2-2 TRBV28 .
TGTGCCAGTACCAGGGGGTATCAGCCCCAGCATTTT CASTRGYQPQHF TRBD1 TRBJ1-5 TRBV19 few
TGCAGTGCTAGATCGATCTCTGGGGCCAACGTCCTGACTTTC CSARSISGANVLTF . TRBJ2-6 TRBV20-1 few